This record concerns one TCR beta chain sequence. Antigen specificity is unknown. A much larger clone differs from this one at a single base, so this may be a read error. The data are from a study of Graves' ophthalmopathy and Graves' hyperthyroidism. Study-level points and caveats: A majority of expanded thyroid clonotypes exceeding 0.001 frequency were likewise present in blood.

The CDR3 has 15 residues. The V end lost 5 bases, the J end lost 3 bases, and 19 bases lay between the germline ends. The V gene's germline CDR1 is DFQATT and CDR2 SNEGSKA (reference sequence). If patients had other autoimmune diseases, uncontrolled infections, pregnancy or lactation, they were excluded. Amplification targeted the TCR beta CDR3 regions, with RNA transcripts as the source material. Second-round multiplex PCR came after a first-round RT-PCR that employed HTBI primers. TCRdb independently ran MiXCR on the multiplex PCR reads; one entry per CDR3 protein. The sample has about 550,000 distinct CDR3 sequences, less than 45% seen once; the top ten hold about 4.2%.

The rearrangement uses TRBV20-1 and TRBJ1-2, with D perhaps TRBD1 (5 bases). The sample comprised peripheral blood or thyroid tissue (not recorded which). This TCR derives from an adult man with Graves' hyperthyroidism. The CDR3 loop is CSAGGGVKGYYGYTF. CDR3 bases: TGCAGTGCTGGGGGTGGGGTAAAGGGCTACTATGGCTACACCTTC.